This entry features one T cell receptor beta chain sequence. Its antigen remains unknown. Assay used: immunoSEQ multiplex PCR; TCRdb lists only in-frame clones, some missing. The data show 130,000 to 150,000 clones, 90% seen once. V lost 1 base to trimming and J lost 3 bases, with 16 bases between them. CDR1 and CDR2 from the germline V gene are GTSNPN and SVGIG (reference sequence). The CDR3 runs to 15 residues. The data originate from a study of T cell responses to AZD1222 COVID-19 vaccine. Regarding the study as a whole: Following two doses of AZD1222, Spike-specific TCR breadth and depth rose.

The TCR originated in an adult in good health. The chain employs TRBV30 and TRBJ2-7, with D possibly matching TRBD2 (5 bases). The sample here was peripheral blood, taken on day 0 of AZD1222 vaccination. CDR3 residues: CAWSGSRSGNYEQYF. The DNA of the CDR3 is TGTGCCTGGAGTGGAAGCAGGTCGGGGAACTACGAGCAGTACTTC.